These 12 T cell receptor beta chains were sequenced from one sample in a study of blood T cells in healthy people across ages. With a J-beta primer mix and a sample-barcoded 5' primer, a second PCR ran about 7 to 12 cycles. Using its own MiXCR run on the 5' RACE reads, TCRdb lists one record per CDR3 protein. Here the sample spans just over 800,000 distinct CDR3 sequences, less than 80% being singletons. Sequenced material: blood. Receptors were obtained from a man aged 25 to 40 in good health.

The chain's CDR3 is CASSGVPSSYEQYF. The CDR3 DNA follows: TGCGCCAGCAGCGGGGTCCCGAGTTCCTACGAGCAGTACTTC. The genes are TRBV5-1 and TRBJ2-7; the D is unclear. The V end lost 4 bases, the J end lost 1 base, and 12 bases lay between the germline ends. This CDR3 contains 14 residues. Germline V CDR1 and CDR2: SGHRS, YFSETQ.

The genes are TRBV27 and TRBJ2-2; TRBD2 is a possible D gene (5 bases). Between the trimmed V and J ends, which lost 6 bases and 5 bases, there was a span of 25 bases. The germline V gene has CDR1 MNHEY and CDR2 SMNVEV (reference sequence). This CDR3 has 18 residues. In DNA, the CDR3 is TGTGCCAGCAGGGGCCCAGCGTGGCTAGCCGTCAGTACCGGGGAGCTGTTTTTT. It yields the protein CASRGPAWLAVSTGELFF.

A note on this clonotype: One end of the junction varies from germline; a read error may be responsible. The chain uses TRBV12-3 or TRBV12-4 and TRBJ2-5; 8 positions agree with TRBD1. The CDR3 runs to 15 residues. CDR3 sequence reads: CAGSPLTGGEETQYF. In nucleotides, the CDR3 is TGTGCCGGCAGCCCTTTAACAGGGGGAGAGGAGACCCAGTACTTC.

The rearrangement joins TRBV4-3 to TRBJ2-3; 11 bases match TRBD2. Germline CDR1 is LGHNA and CDR2 is YSLEER. V was clipped by 0 bases and J by 6 bases; unmatched bases: 5. The CDR3 has 16 residues. DNA for the CDR3: TGCGCCAGCAGCCAAGATCCGACTAGCGGGGCCGATACGCAGTATTTT. This sequence encodes CASSQDPTSGADTQYF.

The V and J genes are TRBV4-3 and TRBJ1-1; a weak D match, TRBD1 (6 bases). Trimming took off 4 bases at V and 5 bases at J, with 17 bases between the two ends. Germline V gene data show CDR1 as LGHNA and CDR2 as YSLEER. There are 15 residues in the CDR3. CDR3 coding DNA: TGCGCCAGCAGCCCCACACAGGGAGGTTCTACTGAAGCTTTCTTT. It translates to CASSPTQGGSTEAFF.

This clonotype was observed a single time. The V and J genes are TRBV30 and TRBJ2-7, with D perhaps matching TRBD1 or TRBD2 (5 bases each). Looked up from germline, CDR1 is GTSNPN and CDR2 is SVGIG (reference sequence). V was pared by 1 base and J by 3 bases, with 13 bases between. This CDR3 contains 14 residues. The CDR3 region is CAWSAGTVGYEQYF. CDR3 DNA sequence: TGTGCCTGGAGTGCCGGGACGGTGGGCTACGAGCAGTACTTC.

This clonotype was seen a few times. CDR3 sequence: CASSSTGGAPRANVLTF. In nucleotides, the CDR3 is TGTGCCAGCAGCTCGACAGGGGGCGCCCCTCGGGCCAACGTCCTGACTTTC. The chain recombines TRBV7-9 with TRBJ2-6, with 10 nucleotides matching TRBD1. The CDR3 consists of 17 residues. Trimming at V came to 4 bases and at J to 5 bases, leaving 8 bases not matched to a gene. Per germline, CDR1 SEHNR and CDR2 FQNEAQ (reference sequence).

The V gene is TRBV4-2, the J gene TRBJ2-1, with 12 nucleotides matching TRBD2. V shed 6 bases, J shed 7 bases, and the junction held 13 bases outside the gene matches. The germline V gene encodes CDR1 LGHNA and CDR2 YNFKEQ. The CDR3 spans 17 residues. DNA of the CDR3: TGTGCCAGCAGTCCATCAGTGAGGACTAGCGGGGCTAATGAGCAGTTCTTC. Translation gives CASSPSVRTSGANEQFF.

This clonotype occurred a few times. The chain has TRBV5-1 and TRBJ2-7; TRBD1 agrees at 8 bases. With V trimmed by 3 bases and J by 4 bases, 9 bases remained unmatched. The CDR3 is made up of 15 amino acids. CDR1 SGHRS and CDR2 YFSETQ come from the germline V gene. The CDR3 spells CASSSVQGVSYEQYF. The CDR3 nucleotides are TGCGCCAGCAGCTCAGTACAGGGGGTATCATACGAGCAGTACTTC.

This rearrangement joins TRBV3-1 to TRBJ2-5, with TRBD1 identical over 10 bases. The J call is uncertain, as TRBJ2-7 better fits the DNA end. The CDR3 runs 16 residues. In germline, CDR1 is LGHDT, CDR2 YNNKEL (reference sequence). CDR3 sequence: CASSQVGTGVNHEQYF. CDR3 sequence (DNA): TGTGCCAGCAGCCAAGTAGGGACAGGGGTAAACCACGAGCAGTACTTC.

V gene TRBV28 combines with J gene TRBJ2-5; D could derive from TRBD1 or TRBD2 (5 bases each). V was trimmed by 7 bases and J by 1 base, leaving 13 bases between them. Per germline, CDR1 MDHEN and CDR2 SYDVKM. This CDR3 contains 14 residues. The CDR3: CASKNPGRQETQYF. The CDR3 DNA reads as TGTGCCAGCAAAAATCCGGGACGCCAAGAGACCCAGTACTTC. Full variable domain (missing parts from reference TRBV28 and TRBJ2-5): DVKVTQSSRYLVKRTGEKVFLECVQDMDHENMFWYRQDPGLGLRLIYFSYDVKMKEKGDIPEGYSVSREKKERFSLILESASTNQTSMYLCASKNPGRQETQYFGPGTRLLVL.

This rearrangement joins TRBV6-5 to TRBJ2-3, with a possible D match to TRBD2 (5 bases). Trimming left V 2 bases short and J 2 bases short, with 11 bases between. Germline lookup yields CDR1 MNHEY and CDR2 SVGAGI. CDR3 size: 15 residues. The CDR3 here is CASSYLGRPTDTQYF. The CDR3 region has the DNA TGTGCCAGCAGTTACCTAGGGAGACCCACAGATACGCAGTATTTT.